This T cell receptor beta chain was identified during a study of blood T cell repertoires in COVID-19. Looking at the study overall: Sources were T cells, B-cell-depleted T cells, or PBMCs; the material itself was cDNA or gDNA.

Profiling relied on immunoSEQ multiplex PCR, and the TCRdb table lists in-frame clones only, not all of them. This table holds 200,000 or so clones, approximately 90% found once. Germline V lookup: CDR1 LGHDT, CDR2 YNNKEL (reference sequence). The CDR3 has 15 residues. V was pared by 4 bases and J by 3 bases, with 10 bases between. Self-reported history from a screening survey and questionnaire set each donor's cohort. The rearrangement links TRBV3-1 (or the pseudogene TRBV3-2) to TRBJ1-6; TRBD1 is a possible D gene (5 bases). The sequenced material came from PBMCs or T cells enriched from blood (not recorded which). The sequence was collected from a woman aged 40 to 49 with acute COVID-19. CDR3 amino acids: CASSPDRVYNSPLHF. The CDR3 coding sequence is TGTGCCAGCAGCCCCGACAGAGTCTATAATTCACCCCTCCACTTT.